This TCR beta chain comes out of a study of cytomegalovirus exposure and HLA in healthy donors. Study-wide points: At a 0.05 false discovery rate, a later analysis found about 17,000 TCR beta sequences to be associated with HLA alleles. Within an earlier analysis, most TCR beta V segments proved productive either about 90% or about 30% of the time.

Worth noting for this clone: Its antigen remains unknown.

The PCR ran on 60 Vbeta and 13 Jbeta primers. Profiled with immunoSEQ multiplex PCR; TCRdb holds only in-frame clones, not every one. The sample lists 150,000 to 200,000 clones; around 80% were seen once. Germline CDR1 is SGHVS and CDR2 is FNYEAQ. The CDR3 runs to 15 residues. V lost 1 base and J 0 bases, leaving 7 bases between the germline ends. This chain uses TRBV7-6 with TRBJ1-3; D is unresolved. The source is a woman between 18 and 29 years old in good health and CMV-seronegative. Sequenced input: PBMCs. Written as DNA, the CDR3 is TGTGCCAGCAGCTTAGTACAGTCCTCTGGAAACACCATATATTTT. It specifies CASSLVQSSGNTIYF.